The TCR beta chain described here comes from a study of brain T cells in children with intractable seizures. Profiled with immunoSEQ multiplex PCR; TCRdb holds only in-frame clones, not every one. Of more than 40,000 clones in the sample, about 93% were seen once. The CDR3 length is 16 residues. V was shortened by 2 bases and J by 3 bases, with 14 bases between the two germline ends. CDR1 SEHNR and CDR2 FQNEAQ come from the germline V gene (reference sequence). This TCR came from a girl aged 2 to 9 with tuberous sclerosis and intractable seizures. J is TRBJ1-5 and V is TRBV7-9; D is perhaps TRBD1 (5 bases). This specimen was peripheral blood, taken at surgery. This CDR3 reads CASSLWGGVTNQPQHF. The DNA for the CDR3 is TGTGCCAGCAGCTTATGGGGGGGGGTCACCAATCAGCCCCAGCATTTT. The entire variable domain, with the rest obtained from reference TRBV7-9 and TRBJ1-5, is as follows: DTGVSQNPRHKITKRGQNVTFRCDPISEHNRLYWYRQTLGQGPEFLTYFQNEAQLEKSRLLSDRFSAERPKGSFSTLEIQRTEQGDSAMYLCASSLWGGVTNQPQHFGDGTRLSIL.